This TCR beta chain appears in the sequencing data of a study of control samples from healthy donors and cancer patients. Germline V gene sequence: CDR1 KGHSH, CDR2 LQKENI. The V and J ends lost 1 base and 5 bases respectively, with 14 bases between them. The CDR3 contains 15 residues. The repertoire was sequenced with immunoSEQ multiplex PCR; TCRdb's copy has only in-frame clones and lacks some. The sample lists just over 150,000 clones; approximately 94% were seen once. This receptor was taken from a woman aged 40 to 50 in good health. The chain employs TRBV18 and TRBJ1-1; unclear D gene. The sample comprised blood. The CDR3 sequence: CASSPLSPKETEAFF. In nucleotides, the CDR3 is TGTGCCAGCTCACCACTTTCACCTAAGGAGACTGAAGCTTTCTTT.